This entry concerns a single TCR beta chain. This specimen comes from a study of T cells in localized non-small cell lung cancer. CDR3 size: 16 residues. Per germline, CDR1 MNHNS and CDR2 SASEGT. The V end was cut by 3 bases, the J end by 0 bases, with 12 bases between. Generated by immunoSEQ multiplex PCR, the TCRdb table keeps only in-frame clones and is missing some. Here the sample spans about 26,000 clones, roughly 80% being singletons. The sample consisted of peripheral blood, taken before any cancer treatment. V is TRBV6-1 and J is TRBJ2-4; D is uncertain. The source of this sequence is a man between 40 and 70 years old with stage III squamous cell lung carcinoma. As DNA, the CDR3 is TGTGCCAGCAGTGATGGCCGGCTGGGAGCCAAAAACATTCAGTACTTC. The encoded protein is CASSDGRLGAKNIQYF.